Listed here are 17 T cell receptor beta chains from one sample, sequenced in a study of T cells after yellow fever vaccination. One entry per CDR3 protein, called by TCRdb with MiXCR from the 5' RACE reads. The table includes approximately 27,000 distinct CDR3 sequences, under 5.5% detected once. Source: PBMCs, either bulk or a sorted T-cell subset (CD4+, CD8+, memory, or dextramer-sorted; not recorded which), taken 15 days after the yellow fever booster vaccination. Receptors originate from a man aged 25 to 40 who received the YFV17D yellow fever vaccine.

Ten or more counts support this clonotype. This chain connects TRBV10-2 to TRBJ2-1; D uncertain. V dropped 6 bases and J dropped 3 bases, with 6 bases sitting between them. The CDR3 totals 12 residues. Germline lookup yields CDR1 WSHSY and CDR2 SAAADI. In DNA, the CDR3 is TGCGCCAGCAGATGGGGCTACAATGAGCAGTTCTTC. This gives the protein CASRWGYNEQFF.

This clonotype was counted ten times or more. The chain couples TRBV27 to TRBJ2-2; unclear D gene. V lost 6 bases and J lost 1, with 9 bases in between. The CDR3 is made up of 14 amino acids. Germline CDR1 reads MNHEY; CDR2 reads SMNVEV (reference sequence). CDR3 DNA: TGTGCCAGCAGGACGTCGTGGAACACCGGGGAGCTGTTTTTT. This translates into CASRTSWNTGELFF.

The chain couples TRBV25-1 to TRBJ2-1, with D tentatively TRBD2 (5 bases). CDR1 is MGHDK, CDR2 SYGVNS, per germline. The ends were cut back, 3 bases at V and 10 bases at J, with 13 bases in the middle. The CDR3 spans 13 residues. In DNA form, the CDR3 reads TGTGCCAGCAGTGAGGACTTCCTCAGAGAGCAGTTCTTC. This codes for CASSEDFLREQFF.

This clonotype was seen at least ten times. The rearrangement joins TRBV24-1 to TRBJ2-4, with 14 nucleotides matching TRBD2. The CDR3 length is 18 residues. Trimming removed 7 bases from V and 3 bases from J; junction bases left unmatched: 10. Germline values: CDR1 KGHDR, CDR2 SFDVKD. This chain's CDR3 is CATRPGLAGALGKNIQYF. The DNA for the CDR3 is TGTGCCACCAGGCCGGGACTAGCGGGAGCTTTAGGCAAAAACATTCAGTACTTC.

This clonotype was observed many times. V is TRBV10-3 and J is TRBJ2-7, with TRBD2 as a possible D gene (6 bases). The CDR3 sequence is 14 residues long. Germline assignment: CDR1 ENHRY and CDR2 SYGVKD. The V gene lost 3 bases and the J gene lost 6 bases, with 15 bases spanning the gap. CDR3 in amino acids: CAISDGTVSLEQYF. In nucleotides, the CDR3 is TGTGCCATCAGTGACGGGACTGTTTCCCTCGAGCAGTACTTC.

In its sample, this clonotype ranks as medium-sized. This rearrangement joins TRBV6-5 to TRBJ2-1; D remains ambiguous. V lost 5 bases, J lost 10 bases, and 12 bases lay in between. Germline V gene sequence: CDR1 MNHEY, CDR2 SVGAGI. The CDR3 consists of 12 residues. The CDR3 DNA sequence: TGTGCCAGCAGTCCCCCCCTAGGGGAGCAGTTCTTC. Amino acid sequence: CASSPPLGEQFF.

This clonotype was observed many times. This chain links TRBV29-1 with TRBJ2-1; 11 nucleotides line up with TRBD2. The CDR3 sequence is 20 residues long. Losses at the gene ends were 3 bases for V and 0 bases for J; bases not matched to a gene: 16. CDR1 and CDR2 (germline): SQVTM, ANQGSEA. CDR3 DNA sequence: TGCAGCGTTGAGGGCAAAGGCGGGACTAGCGGCACTATCTCCTACAATGAGCAGTTCTTC. The encoded protein is CSVEGKGGTSGTISYNEQFF.

With regard to this clonotype: A much larger clone differs from this one at a single base, so this may be a read error. The rearrangement links TRBV12-5 to TRBJ1-6; D uncertain. Trimming removed 5 bases from V and 0 bases from J, with 14 bases in between. Germline V gene data show CDR1 as LGHNT and CDR2 as FRNRAP. CDR3 length: 17 residues. DNA of the CDR3: TGTGCTAGTGGTCCAGACCGCCTGAGCTCCTATAATTCACCCCTCCACTTT. Translation gives CASGPDRLSSYNSPLHF.

This clonotype was recorded at least ten times. The V gene is TRBV20-1, the J gene TRBJ2-1; TRBD2 agrees at 7 bases. The V gene end was trimmed by 5 bases and the J gene end by 1 base; junction bases not matched to a gene: 5. Germline values: CDR1 DFQATT, CDR2 SNEGSKA (reference sequence). The CDR3 is made up of 14 amino acids. CDR3 DNA: TGCAGTGCTGGGGGAGGGCCATCCTACAATGAGCAGTTCTTC. As protein: CSAGGGPSYNEQFF.

This clonotype was seen repeatedly, ten times or more. This chain uses TRBV21-1 with TRBJ2-7; TRBD2 was called by the table and not checked on the DNA. TRBV21-1 is a documented pseudogene. CDR3 size: 15 residues. The DNA for the CDR3 is TGTGCCAGCGAGGGGGCGGGAGGGCCGGAATACGAGCAGTACTTC. Amino acid sequence: CASEGAGGPEYEQYF.

This clonotype was counted many times. This rearrangement joins TRBV19 to TRBJ2-1; TRBD2 aligns across 11 bases. The CDR3 consists of 16 residues. The germline V gene has CDR1 LNHDA and CDR2 SQIVND (reference sequence). J was trimmed by 2 bases and V by 4 bases; bases with no gene match: 4. The DNA of the CDR3 is TGTGCCAGTAGTACCGGGACTAGCGGAACCTACAATGAGCAGTTCTTC. Protein: CASSTGTSGTYNEQFF.

Many counts were recorded for this clonotype. The chain links TRBV19 to TRBJ1-5; TRBD1 matches 7 bases. The V segment lost 5 bases and the J segment 3 bases; nucleotides outside the gene matches: 1. Germline values: CDR1 LNHDA, CDR2 SQIVND (reference sequence). The CDR3 totals 13 residues. As DNA, the CDR3 is TGTGCCAGTAGTGACAGGGTCAATCAGCCCCAGCATTTT. This gives the protein CASSDRVNQPQHF. Full variable domain (outside the CDR3, taken from reference TRBV19 and TRBJ1-5): DGGITQSPKYLFRKEGQNVTLSCEQNLNHDAMYWYRQDPGQGLRLIYYSQIVNDFQKGDIAEGYSVSREKKESFPLTVTSAQKNPTAFYLCASSDRVNQPQHFGDGTRLSIL.

This clonotype was detected many times. The rearrangement joins TRBV7-2 to TRBJ2-3; 7 bases are a match to TRBD2. The CDR3 is 15 residues long. Germline-derived CDR1 and CDR2 are SGHTA and FQGNSA. Trimming at V came to 5 bases and at J to 1 base, leaving 6 bases not matched to a gene. Here the CDR3 reads CASSRKSGGTDTQYF. DNA for the CDR3: TGTGCCAGCAGCCGAAAAAGCGGGGGCACAGATACGCAGTATTTT.

This clonotype was counted ten times or more. The V gene is TRBV20-1, the J gene TRBJ2-5; D remains ambiguous. V lost 0 bases and J 5 bases, leaving 10 bases between the germline ends. The length of the CDR3 is 13 residues. The germline V gene encodes CDR1 DFQATT and CDR2 SNEGSKA (reference sequence). CDR3 in DNA: TGCAGTGCTAGAGATAGGAAGGGTGAGACCCAGTACTTC. Residues: CSARDRKGETQYF.

Many counts were recorded for this clonotype. The gene calls are TRBV30 and TRBJ2-2, with a tentative D call TRBD1 (5 bases). Germline V lookup: CDR1 GTSNPN, CDR2 SVGIG (reference sequence). Trimming cost V 1 base and J 3 bases, with 12 bases left between them. This CDR3 is 15 amino acids long. Here the CDR3 DNA reads TGTGCCTGGAGTGCTGATACAGGATACACCGGGGAGCTGTTTTTT. The encoded protein is CAWSADTGYTGELFF.

This clonotype has a count of ten or more. V usage is TRBV24-1 and J usage is TRBJ2-1, with D perhaps matching TRBD2 (6 bases). CDR3 length equals 12 residues. Germline CDR1 is KGHDR and CDR2 is SFDVKD. The ends were cut back, 4 bases at V and 11 bases at J, with 11 bases in the middle. Here the CDR3 reads CATSEPAGKQFF. For the CDR3, the DNA is TGTGCCACCAGTGAACCCGCGGGGAAGCAGTTCTTC.

This clonotype appeared many times. CDR3 coding DNA: TGCAGTGCTACCCTAGCGGGAGGGTCCACAGATACGCAGTATTTT. Translating it yields CSATLAGGSTDTQYF. The gene calls are TRBV20-1 and TRBJ2-3, with TRBD2 matching over 12 bases. CDR1 is DFQATT and CDR2 is SNEGSKA in the germline V gene (reference sequence). The CDR3 runs to 15 residues. With V trimmed by 4 bases and J by 2 bases, 4 bases remained unmatched.